The 26 T cell receptor beta chains in this list originate from one sample, sequenced in a study of post-analysis software for immune sequencing data. Study findings and constraints: The five TRBV segments detected at higher frequency in patients than in controls included TRBV5-6, TRBV5-1 and TRBV20-1.

Unique molecular identifiers featured in each of the TCR beta cDNA libraries. TCRdb independently ran MiXCR on the PCR reads; one entry per CDR3 protein. The repertoire holds hundreds of thousands of distinct CDR3 sequences, with 30% as singletons. These receptors' antigens are unknown. Sequencing was performed on blood. The receptors were sampled from a girl aged 5-17 years with multiple sclerosis.

The V call is TRBV5-1, the J call TRBJ2-2; D assignment may be TRBD1 or TRBD2 (6 bases each). CDR1 and CDR2 from the germline V gene are SGHRS and YFSETQ. V shed 4 bases and J shed 5 bases, with 21 bases lying between them. The CDR3 is made up of 17 amino acids. CDR3 sequence: CASSPHLVGGRTGELFF. CDR3 bases: TGCGCCAGCAGCCCTCACCTGGTGGGGGGCAGGACCGGGGAGCTGTTTTTT.

The chain uses TRBV3-1 and TRBJ2-4, with D maybe TRBD1 (5 bases). TRBJ2-7 explains the end of the DNA better; the J call may be wrong. CDR1 is LGHDT and CDR2 is YNNKEL in the germline V gene (reference sequence). This CDR3 has 14 residues. CDR3 DNA: TGTGCCAGCAGCCCTTTCAGGGTGGTAGGCGAGCAGTACTTC. Protein: CASSPFRVVGEQYF.

This clonotype occurred a few times. This chain joins TRBV21-1 and TRBJ2-7; the table names TRBD2, a call not compared with the DNA. TRBV21-1 is listed as a pseudogene. The CDR3 totals 15 residues. The CDR3 sequence is CASSLRAGEAYEQYF. For the CDR3, the DNA is TGTGCCAGCAGCCTAAGAGCGGGTGAGGCCTACGAGCAGTACTTC.

The chain combines TRBV28 with TRBJ2-7; 9 positions match TRBD2. V lost 4 bases and J lost 0; bases outside the gene matches: 4. CDR3 length: 15 residues. Germline V gene sequence: CDR1 MDHEN, CDR2 SYDVKM. The CDR3 reads CASSSLAGPSYEQYF. CDR3 DNA: TGTGCCAGCAGTTCCCTAGCGGGACCCTCCTACGAGCAGTACTTC. The full variable domain, its missing parts supplied by reference TRBV28 and TRBJ2-7, is DVKVTQSSRYLVKRTGEKVFLECVQDMDHENMFWYRQDPGLGLRLIYFSYDVKMKEKGDIPEGYSVSREKKERFSLILESASTNQTSMYLCASSSLAGPSYEQYFGPGTRLTVT.

The chain is built from TRBV7-8 and TRBJ2-1; 9 nucleotides match TRBD2. Germline CDR1 reads SGHVS; CDR2 reads FQNEAQ. This CDR3 is built from 15 residues. Germline trimming cut 1 base from V and 7 bases from J; bases unmatched to any gene: 5. This CDR3 is CASSLGGRAGNEQFF. The CDR3 DNA follows: TGTGCCAGCAGCTTAGGCGGGAGGGCCGGGAATGAGCAGTTCTTC.

This clonotype has just a few counts. The chain links TRBV18 to TRBJ2-1; D gene uncertain. This CDR3 is 16 amino acids long. The germline gives CDR1 KGHSH, CDR2 LQKENI. Trimming cost V 6 bases and J 4 bases, with 19 bases left between them. CDR3 nucleotide sequence: TGTGCCAGCTCTCTTCAGAGTGGGATTCGGTACAATGAGCAGTTCTTC. It yields the protein CASSLQSGIRYNEQFF.

This clonotype was detected only a few times. The rearrangement joins TRBV6-4 to TRBJ2-3; 8 nucleotides agree with TRBD2. Germline CDR1 MRHNA, CDR2 SNTAGT. The CDR3 runs 16 residues. With 4 bases clipped from V and 2 bases from J, the junction kept 8 bases outside the gene matches. As DNA, the CDR3 is TGTGCCAGCAGTGGAAAAACTAGCGGACCCACAGATACGCAGTATTTT. It specifies CASSGKTSGPTDTQYF.

This clonotype was counted between two and nine times. The CDR3 coding sequence is TGCGCCAGCAGCCAAGCCAGCGCACCCTACAATGAGCAGTTCTTC. It encodes CASSQASAPYNEQFF. The chain has TRBV4-3 and TRBJ2-1; D not certain. Between the trimmed V and J ends, which lost 1 base and 2 bases, there was a span of 9 bases. The CDR3 is 15 amino acids. Germline V CDR1 and CDR2: LGHNA, YSLEER.

This clonotype appeared a few times. The chain recombines TRBV20-1 with TRBJ2-7; D gene ambiguous. The germline V and J ends were trimmed by 3 bases and 6 bases, with 6 bases remaining between them. The CDR3 sequence is 10 residues long. Germline loops: CDR1 DFQATT, CDR2 SNEGSKA (reference sequence). Here the CDR3 reads CSARNREQYF. CDR3 sequence (DNA): TGCAGTGCTAGGAACCGCGAGCAGTACTTC.

The chain recombines TRBV27 with TRBJ1-1; D remains ambiguous. This CDR3 is 12 amino acids long. The germline gives CDR1 MNHEY, CDR2 SMNVEV (reference sequence). V lost 2 bases, J lost 11 bases, and 12 bases lay in between. This chain's CDR3 is CASSLPGREAFF. The CDR3 nucleotides read TGTGCCAGCAGTTTACCGGGGAGGGAGGCTTTCTTT.

This clonotype was seen a handful of times. The chain carries TRBV5-1 and TRBJ2-1, with 12 bases that match TRBD1. The CDR3 runs 17 residues. The V gene end was trimmed by 0 bases and the J gene end by 10 bases; junction bases not matched to a gene: 11. CDR1 and CDR2 from the germline V gene are SGHRS and YFSETQ. The DNA for the CDR3 is TGCGCCAGCAGCTTGGTTTTATCGGGACAGGGGGCCCCCGAGCAGTTCTTC. Its protein is CASSLVLSGQGAPEQFF.

This chain connects TRBV15 to TRBJ1-1, with D hard to call. The ends were cut back, 0 bases at V and 4 bases at J, with 15 bases in the middle. This CDR3 comprises 16 residues. Germline CDR1 reads LNHNV; CDR2 reads YYDKDF (reference sequence). CDR3 sequence (DNA): TGTGCCACCAGCAGAGATGGCCCGGGAAGGGCCACTGAAGCTTTCTTT. As protein: CATSRDGPGRATEAFF.

The V gene is TRBV11-2, the J gene TRBJ2-5; D gene unclear. V lost 2 bases, J lost 11 bases, and 27 bases lay in between. The CDR3 consists of 17 residues. The germline CDR1 and CDR2 sequences are SGHAT and FQNNGV. The CDR3 DNA is TGTGCCAGCAGCTTACGTCCCCCGCATGGGGTGGAGAATGAGCAGTACTTC. It specifies CASSLRPPHGVENEQYF.

This clonotype has just one count. This chain joins TRBV15 and TRBJ2-3; D is unresolved. Trimming shortened V by 5 bases and J by 0 bases, and 6 bases separated the two germline ends. The CDR3 covers 13 residues. Germline CDR1 is LNHNV and CDR2 is YYDKDF (reference sequence). In DNA form, the CDR3 reads TGTGCCACCAGCGACGGGAGCACAGATACGCAGTATTTT. It yields the protein CATSDGSTDTQYF.

J is TRBJ2-1 and V is TRBV7-2, with TRBD2 identical over 8 bases. J was trimmed by 2 bases and V by 3 bases; bases with no gene match: 9. CDR3 size: 17 residues. Germline CDR1 and CDR2: SGHTA and FQGNSA. In DNA form, the CDR3 reads TGTGCCAGCAGCTTCCCGGGGGGTAGCGGGGCCTACAATGAGCAGTTCTTC. Encoded protein: CASSFPGGSGAYNEQFF.

The V call is TRBV6-2 or TRBV6-3, the J call TRBJ2-1; 9 nucleotides align to TRBD2. J lost 5 bases, V lost 2 bases, and 4 bases had no gene match. The CDR3 has 15 residues. The germline CDR1 and CDR2 sequences are MNHEY and SVGEGT. The CDR3 sequence is CASSYRLAGDNEQFF. In nucleotides, the CDR3 is TGTGCCAGCAGTTACCGGTTAGCGGGAGACAATGAGCAGTTCTTC.

The chain joins TRBV7-9 to TRBJ2-1; 7 bases match TRBD1. After removal of 5 bases from V and 8 bases from J, the junction contained 15 bases not matched to a gene. Germline V gene data show CDR1 as SEHNR and CDR2 as FQNEAQ (reference sequence). CDR3 length: 16 amino acids. The CDR3 spells CASSPGPGQRGDEQFF. The CDR3 DNA reads TGTGCCAGCAGCCCGGGTCCGGGACAGCGAGGCGATGAGCAGTTCTTC.

The rearrangement joins TRBV7-8 to TRBJ2-4; weak D call: TRBD2 (6 bases). V lost 4 bases to trimming and J lost 0 bases, with 13 bases between them. This CDR3 is 16 amino acids long. CDR1 SGHVS and CDR2 FQNEAQ come from the germline V gene. CDR3 loop: CASSSRVAVAKNIQYF. CDR3 DNA: TGTGCCAGCAGCTCCCGAGTAGCGGTAGCCAAAAACATTCAGTACTTC.

This chain connects TRBV27 to TRBJ1-1; D remains unclear. V lost 2 bases to trimming and J lost 5 bases, with 12 bases between them. Germline V CDR1 and CDR2: MNHEY, SMNVEV (reference sequence). CDR3 length: 14 amino acids. CDR3 nucleotides: TGTGCCAGCAGTTTAAGGTCTAGCGGTACTGAAGCTTTCTTT. Residues: CASSLRSSGTEAFF.

This clonotype was counted a few times. The chain joins TRBV20-1 to TRBJ2-7; 7 bases fit TRBD2. Germline CDR1 reads DFQATT; CDR2 reads SNEGSKA (reference sequence). J lost 0 bases, V lost 6 bases, and 8 bases had no gene match. The CDR3 runs 14 residues. The CDR3 nucleotides read TGCAGTGCGAAGGAGGGCGGGAGCTCCTACGAGCAGTACTTC. This encodes CSAKEGGSSYEQYF.

This clonotype showed up just once. A much more abundant neighbour one base away suggests this may be a read error. V usage is TRBV29-1 and J usage is TRBJ1-5; D is unclear. The J call may be in error: the DNA end matches TRBJ2-3 better. Germline loops: CDR1 SQVTM, CDR2 ANQGSEA. This CDR3 comprises 14 residues. This chain's CDR3 is CSVRGSDSNQPQYF. The CDR3 DNA sequence: TGCAGCGTCCGCGGTTCGGATAGCAATCAGCCCCAGTATTTT.

The table lists this clonotype with many counts. V usage is TRBV9 and J usage is TRBJ2-1, with 9 bases that match TRBD2. The CDR3 has 15 residues. Germline loops: CDR1 SGDLS, CDR2 YYNGEE. With V trimmed by 0 bases and J by 5 bases, 3 bases remained unmatched. The CDR3 DNA sequence: TGTGCCAGCAGCGTAGATGCGGGAGGGGACAATGAGCAGTTCTTC. The encoded protein is CASSVDAGGDNEQFF.

The CDR3, as DNA: TGCGCCAGCAGCCAAGATTCAGGGGGAATGAAAGAGACCCAGTACTTC. Its translation: CASSQDSGGMKETQYF. This chain uses TRBV4-3 with TRBJ2-5; 7 bases align to TRBD1. Germline-derived CDR1 and CDR2 are LGHNA and YSLEER. The CDR3 covers 16 residues. V gave up 0 bases and J gave up 3 bases; unmatched junction bases: 7.

This clonotype was counted a few times. The V gene is TRBV6-1, the J gene TRBJ2-7, with D possibly being TRBD2 (6 bases). Trimming shortened V by 2 bases and J by 2 bases, and 10 bases separated the two germline ends. In germline, CDR1 is MNHNS, CDR2 SASEGT. The CDR3 runs to 14 residues. CDR3 sequence reads: CASSEQGGPYEQYF. The CDR3 DNA is TGTGCCAGCAGTGAACAGGGAGGTCCCTACGAGCAGTACTTC.

This rearrangement joins TRBV27 to TRBJ2-4; 7 bases line up with TRBD1. The CDR3 sequence is 12 residues long. Germline V lookup: CDR1 MNHEY, CDR2 SMNVEV (reference sequence). V shed 9 bases, J shed 5 bases, and the junction held 4 bases outside the gene matches. The CDR3 DNA sequence: TGTGCCAGTAGGACAGGAGAAAACATTCAGTACTTC. This encodes CASRTGENIQYF.

A few counts support this clonotype. The V gene is TRBV28, the J gene TRBJ2-1, with D possibly matching TRBD2 (5 bases). Trimming pared 7 bases from V and 7 bases from J, leaving 17 bases between. The CDR3 runs to 14 residues. Germline lookup yields CDR1 MDHEN and CDR2 SYDVKM. The CDR3 DNA reads as TGTGCCAGCAATTTCGGGGAGTGGAGTAATGAGCAGTTCTTC. This gives the protein CASNFGEWSNEQFF.